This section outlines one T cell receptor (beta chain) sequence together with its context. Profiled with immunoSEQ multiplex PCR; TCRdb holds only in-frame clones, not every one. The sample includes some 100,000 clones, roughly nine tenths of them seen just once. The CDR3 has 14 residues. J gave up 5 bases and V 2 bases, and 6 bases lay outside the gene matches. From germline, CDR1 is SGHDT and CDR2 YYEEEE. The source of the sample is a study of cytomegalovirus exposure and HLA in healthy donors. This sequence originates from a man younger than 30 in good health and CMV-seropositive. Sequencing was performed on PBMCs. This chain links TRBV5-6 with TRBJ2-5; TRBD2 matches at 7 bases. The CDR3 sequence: CASSLTVGGETQYF. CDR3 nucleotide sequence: TGTGCCAGCAGCTTAACCGTGGGGGGGGAGACCCAGTACTTC.